Given below is one TCR beta chain in context. Study processing details: Cell counts per sample came from amplifying reference gene primers. Repertoires were generated with immunoSEQ multiplex PCR, while TCRdb's copy carries only in-frame clones and drops some. That table gives V, J and clone size, and the DNA gave D and trimming. The sample lists roughly 99,000 clones; almost 85% were seen once. These data belong to a study of blood T cell repertoires in COVID-19. CDR3 length equals 17 residues. V dropped 3 bases and J dropped 3; count of bases not matched to a gene: 4. Per the germline V gene, CDR1 is SGHTA and CDR2 is FQGTGA.

Sequencing used peripheral blood. This TCR was sampled from a human donor in a cohort sampled during active COVID-19. The chain couples TRBV7-3 to TRBJ2-6; 11 bases are a match to TRBD1. CDR3 nucleotides: TGTGCCAGCAGCTTGGACAGGGGGCGTTTTGGGGCCAACGTCCTGACTTTC. It yields the protein CASSLDRGRFGANVLTF.